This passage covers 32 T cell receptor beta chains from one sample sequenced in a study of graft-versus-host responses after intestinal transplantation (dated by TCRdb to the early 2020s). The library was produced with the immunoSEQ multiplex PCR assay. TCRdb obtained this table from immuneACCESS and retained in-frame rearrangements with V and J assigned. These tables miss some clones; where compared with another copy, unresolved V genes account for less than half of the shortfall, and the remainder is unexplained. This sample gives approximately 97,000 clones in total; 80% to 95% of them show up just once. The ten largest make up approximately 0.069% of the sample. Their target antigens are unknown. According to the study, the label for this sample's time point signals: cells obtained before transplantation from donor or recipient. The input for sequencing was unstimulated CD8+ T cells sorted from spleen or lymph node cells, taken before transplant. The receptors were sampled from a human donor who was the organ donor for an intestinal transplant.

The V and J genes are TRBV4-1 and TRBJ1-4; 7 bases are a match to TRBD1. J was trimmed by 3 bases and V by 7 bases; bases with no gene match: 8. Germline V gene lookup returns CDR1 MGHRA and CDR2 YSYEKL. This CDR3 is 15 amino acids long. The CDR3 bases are TGCGCCAGCATGACAGGGATGGGGGCTAATGAAAAACTGTTTTTT. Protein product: CASMTGMGANEKLFF.

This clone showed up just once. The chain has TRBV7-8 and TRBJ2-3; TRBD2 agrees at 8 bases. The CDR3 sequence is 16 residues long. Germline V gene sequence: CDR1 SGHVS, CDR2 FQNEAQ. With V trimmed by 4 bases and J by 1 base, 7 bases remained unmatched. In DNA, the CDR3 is TGTGCCAGCAGCTCCGAGACTAGCGATGGCACAGATACGCAGTATTTT. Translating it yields CASSSETSDGTDTQYF.

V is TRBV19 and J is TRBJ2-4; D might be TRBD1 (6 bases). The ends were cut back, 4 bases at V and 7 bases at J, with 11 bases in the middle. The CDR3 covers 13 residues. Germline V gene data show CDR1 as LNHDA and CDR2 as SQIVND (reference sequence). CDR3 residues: CASSTRTENIQYF. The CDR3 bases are TGTGCCAGTAGTACCCGGACAGAGAACATTCAGTACTTC.

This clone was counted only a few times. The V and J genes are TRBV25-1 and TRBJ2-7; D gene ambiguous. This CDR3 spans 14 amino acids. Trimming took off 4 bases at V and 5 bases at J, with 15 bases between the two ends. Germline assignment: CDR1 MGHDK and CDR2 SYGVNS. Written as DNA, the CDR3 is TGTGCCAGCAGTGCCGGCGGTGAGGAAAACGAGCAGTACTTC. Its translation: CASSAGGEENEQYF.

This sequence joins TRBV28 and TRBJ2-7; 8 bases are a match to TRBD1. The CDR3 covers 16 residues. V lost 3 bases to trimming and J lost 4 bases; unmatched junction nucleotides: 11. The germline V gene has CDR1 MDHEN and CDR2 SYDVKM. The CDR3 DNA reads TGTGCCAGCAGTTTTCGGACAGGGCGGGTCGAATACGAGCAGTACTTC. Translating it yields CASSFRTGRVEYEQYF.

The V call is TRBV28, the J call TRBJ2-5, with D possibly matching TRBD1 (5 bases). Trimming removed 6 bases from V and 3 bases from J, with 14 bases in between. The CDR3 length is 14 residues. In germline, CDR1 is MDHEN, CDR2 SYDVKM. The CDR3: CASSHNRLEETQYF. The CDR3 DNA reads TGTGCCAGCAGCCACAACAGGCTCGAAGAGACCCAGTACTTC.

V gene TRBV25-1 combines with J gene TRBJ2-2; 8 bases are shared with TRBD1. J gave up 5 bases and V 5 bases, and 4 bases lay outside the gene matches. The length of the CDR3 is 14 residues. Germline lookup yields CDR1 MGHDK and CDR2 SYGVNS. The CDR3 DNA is TGTGCCAGCAGTCCAACAGGGGGGACCGGGGAGCTGTTTTTT. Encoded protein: CASSPTGGTGELFF. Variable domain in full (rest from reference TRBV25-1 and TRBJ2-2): EADIYQTPRYLVIGTGKKITLECSQTMGHDKMYWYQQDPGMELHLIHYSYGVNSTEKGDLSSESTVSRIRTEHFPLTLESARPSHTSQYLCASSPTGGTGELFFGEGSRLTVL.

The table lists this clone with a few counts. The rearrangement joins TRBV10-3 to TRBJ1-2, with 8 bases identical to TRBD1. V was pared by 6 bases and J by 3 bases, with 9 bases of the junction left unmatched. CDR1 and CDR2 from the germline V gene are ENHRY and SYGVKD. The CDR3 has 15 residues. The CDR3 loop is CAIRAEDREDYGYTF. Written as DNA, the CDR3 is TGTGCCATCAGAGCCGAGGACAGGGAAGACTATGGCTACACCTTC.

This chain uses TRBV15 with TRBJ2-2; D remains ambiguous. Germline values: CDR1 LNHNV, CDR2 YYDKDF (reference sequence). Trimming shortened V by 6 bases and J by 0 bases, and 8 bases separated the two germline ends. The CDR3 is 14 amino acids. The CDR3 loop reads CATSGTTNTGELFF. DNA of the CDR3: TGTGCCACCAGTGGCACTACGAACACCGGGGAGCTGTTTTTT.

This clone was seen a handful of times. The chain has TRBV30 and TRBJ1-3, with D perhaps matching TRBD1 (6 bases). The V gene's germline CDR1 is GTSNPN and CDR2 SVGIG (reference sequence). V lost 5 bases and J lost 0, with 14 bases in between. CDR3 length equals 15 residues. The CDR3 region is CAWATGISSGNTIYF. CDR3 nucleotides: TGTGCCTGGGCGACAGGCATCAGCTCTGGAAACACCATATATTTT.

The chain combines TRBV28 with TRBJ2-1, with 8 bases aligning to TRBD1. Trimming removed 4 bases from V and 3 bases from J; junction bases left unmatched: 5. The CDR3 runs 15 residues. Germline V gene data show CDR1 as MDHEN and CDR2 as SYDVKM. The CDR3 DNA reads TGTGCCAGCAGTTCCCAGGGGGCTGACTACAATGAGCAGTTCTTC. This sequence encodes CASSSQGADYNEQFF.

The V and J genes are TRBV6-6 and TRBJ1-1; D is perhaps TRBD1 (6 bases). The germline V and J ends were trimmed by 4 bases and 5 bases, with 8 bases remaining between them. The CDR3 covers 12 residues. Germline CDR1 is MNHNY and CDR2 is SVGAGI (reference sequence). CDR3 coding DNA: TGTGCCAGCAGTTTCGGACAGACTGAAGCTTTCTTT. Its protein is CASSFGQTEAFF.

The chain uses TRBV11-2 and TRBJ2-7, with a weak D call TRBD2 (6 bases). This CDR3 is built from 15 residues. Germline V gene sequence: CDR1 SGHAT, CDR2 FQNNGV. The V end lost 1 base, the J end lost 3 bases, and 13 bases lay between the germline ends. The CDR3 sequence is CASSLGTSPIYEQYF. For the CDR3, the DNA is TGTGCCAGCAGCTTAGGTACTAGCCCGATCTACGAGCAGTACTTC.

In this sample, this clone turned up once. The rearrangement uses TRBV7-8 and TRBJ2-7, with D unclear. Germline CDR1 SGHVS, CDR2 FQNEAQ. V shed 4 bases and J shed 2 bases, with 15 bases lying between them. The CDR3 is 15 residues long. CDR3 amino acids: CASSWASHGTYEQYF. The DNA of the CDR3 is TGTGCCAGCAGCTGGGCGAGCCACGGAACCTACGAGCAGTACTTC.

Here the CDR3 DNA reads TGTGCCAGCAGTGAGGGGACAGGGCCCAACTATGGCTACACCTTC. Protein sequence: CASSEGTGPNYGYTF. This chain links TRBV6-1 with TRBJ1-2; 9 bases line up with TRBD1. Unmatched junction bases numbered 4, after V lost 3 bases and J lost 2 bases. This CDR3 comprises 15 residues. Germline-derived CDR1 and CDR2 are MNHNS and SASEGT.

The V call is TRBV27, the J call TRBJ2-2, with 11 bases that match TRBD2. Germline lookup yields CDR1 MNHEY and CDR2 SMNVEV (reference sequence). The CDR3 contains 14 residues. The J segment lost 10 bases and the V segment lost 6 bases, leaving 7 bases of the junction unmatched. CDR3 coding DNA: TGTGCCAGCAGGTTAGCGGGAGGGCCGACGGAGCTGTTTTTT. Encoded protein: CASRLAGGPTELFF.

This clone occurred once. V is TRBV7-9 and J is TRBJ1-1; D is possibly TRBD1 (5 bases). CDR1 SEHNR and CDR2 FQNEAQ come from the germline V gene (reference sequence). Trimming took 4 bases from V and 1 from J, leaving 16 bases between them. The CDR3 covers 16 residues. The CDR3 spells CASSSPLGRANTEAFF. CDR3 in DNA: TGTGCCAGCAGCTCACCACTTGGCAGGGCGAACACTGAAGCTTTCTTT.

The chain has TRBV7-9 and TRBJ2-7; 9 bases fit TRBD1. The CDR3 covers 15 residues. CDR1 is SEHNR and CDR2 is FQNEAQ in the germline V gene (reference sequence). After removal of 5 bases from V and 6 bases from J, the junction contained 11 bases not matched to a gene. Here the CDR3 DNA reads TGTGCCAGCAGCCCACGGGACAGGGACCCTCGCGAGCAGTACTTC. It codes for CASSPRDRDPREQYF.

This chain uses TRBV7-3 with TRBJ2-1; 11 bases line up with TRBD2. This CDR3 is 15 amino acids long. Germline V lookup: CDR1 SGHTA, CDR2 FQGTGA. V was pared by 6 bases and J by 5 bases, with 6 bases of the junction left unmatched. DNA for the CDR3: TGTGCCAGCAGTAGAAGACTAGCGGGGCACAATGAGCAGTTCTTC. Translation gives CASSRRLAGHNEQFF.

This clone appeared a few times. The CDR3 DNA sequence: TGTGCCAGCAGTGTGTCGAGGGATTCCTACGAGCAGTACTTC. Residues: CASSVSRDSYEQYF. This chain uses TRBV6-6 with TRBJ2-7; TRBD2 might be the D (5 bases). The V end lost 5 bases, the J end lost 1 base, and 12 bases lay between the germline ends. Germline V lookup: CDR1 MNHNY, CDR2 SVGAGI (reference sequence). The CDR3 consists of 14 residues.

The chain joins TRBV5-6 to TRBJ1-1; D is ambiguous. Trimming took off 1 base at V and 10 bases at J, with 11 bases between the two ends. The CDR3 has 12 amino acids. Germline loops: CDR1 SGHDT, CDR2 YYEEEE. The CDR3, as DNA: TGTGCCAGCAGCTTGTCGAGTGGGCGAGCTTTCTTT. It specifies CASSLSSGRAFF. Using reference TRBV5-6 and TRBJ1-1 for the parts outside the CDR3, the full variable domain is DAGVTQSPTHLIKTRGQQVTLRCSPKSGHDTVSWYQQALGQGPQFIFQYYEEEERQRGNFPDRFSGHQFPNYSSELNVNALLLGDSALYLCASSLSSGRAFFGQGTRLTVV.

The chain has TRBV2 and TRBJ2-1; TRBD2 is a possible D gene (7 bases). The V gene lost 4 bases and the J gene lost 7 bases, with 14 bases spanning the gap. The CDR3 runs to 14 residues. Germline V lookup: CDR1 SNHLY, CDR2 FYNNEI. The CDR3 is CASSVGGRENEQFF. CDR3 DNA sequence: TGTGCCAGCAGTGTAGGGGGGCGGGAGAATGAGCAGTTCTTC.

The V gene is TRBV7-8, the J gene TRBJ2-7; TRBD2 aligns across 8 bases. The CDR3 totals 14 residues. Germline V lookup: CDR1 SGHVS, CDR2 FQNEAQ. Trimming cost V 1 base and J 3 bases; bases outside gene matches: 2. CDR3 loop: CASSLGTSLYEQYF. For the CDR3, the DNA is TGTGCCAGCAGCTTAGGGACTAGCCTCTACGAGCAGTACTTC. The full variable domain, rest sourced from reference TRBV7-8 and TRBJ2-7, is GAGVSQSPRYKVAKRGQDVALRCDPISGHVSLFWYQQALGQGPEFLTYFQNEAQLDKSGLPSDRFFAERPEGSVSTLKIQRTQQEDSAVYLCASSLGTSLYEQYFGPGTRLTVT.

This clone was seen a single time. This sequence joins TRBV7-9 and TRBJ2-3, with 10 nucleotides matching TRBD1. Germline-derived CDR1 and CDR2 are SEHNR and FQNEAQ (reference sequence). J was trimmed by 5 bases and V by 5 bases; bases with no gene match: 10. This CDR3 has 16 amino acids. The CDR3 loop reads CASSLSGQGVIDTQYF. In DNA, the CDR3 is TGTGCCAGCAGCCTATCCGGACAGGGGGTCATAGATACGCAGTATTTT.

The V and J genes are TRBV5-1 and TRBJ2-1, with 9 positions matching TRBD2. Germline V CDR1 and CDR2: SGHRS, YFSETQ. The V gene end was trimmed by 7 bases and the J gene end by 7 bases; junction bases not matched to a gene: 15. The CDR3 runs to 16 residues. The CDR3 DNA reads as TGCGCCAGCGCACCCCCCAGGCTAGCGGGGTGGAATGAGCAGTTCTTC. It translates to CASAPPRLAGWNEQFF.

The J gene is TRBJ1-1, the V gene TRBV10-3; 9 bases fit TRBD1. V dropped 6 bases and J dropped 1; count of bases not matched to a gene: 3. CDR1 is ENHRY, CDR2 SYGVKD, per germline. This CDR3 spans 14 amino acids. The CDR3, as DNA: TGTGCCATCAGCGGGACAGGGCCGAACACTGAAGCTTTCTTT. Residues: CAISGTGPNTEAFF.

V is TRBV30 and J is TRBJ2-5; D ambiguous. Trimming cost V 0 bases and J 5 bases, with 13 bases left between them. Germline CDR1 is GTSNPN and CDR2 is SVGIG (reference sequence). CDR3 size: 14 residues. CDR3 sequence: CAWSVGNGLETQYF. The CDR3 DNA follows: TGTGCCTGGAGTGTAGGCAACGGGTTGGAGACCCAGTACTTC.

This CDR3 is CASSFLTGGGRETQYF. As DNA, the CDR3 is TGTGCCAGCAGTTTTTTGACAGGGGGAGGGAGAGAGACCCAGTACTTC. V usage is TRBV28 and J usage is TRBJ2-5; the match to TRBD1 covers 9 bases. V trimming: 3 bases; J trimming: 4 bases; junction bases outside the gene matches: 9. The CDR3 is made up of 16 amino acids. Looked up from germline, CDR1 is MDHEN and CDR2 is SYDVKM.

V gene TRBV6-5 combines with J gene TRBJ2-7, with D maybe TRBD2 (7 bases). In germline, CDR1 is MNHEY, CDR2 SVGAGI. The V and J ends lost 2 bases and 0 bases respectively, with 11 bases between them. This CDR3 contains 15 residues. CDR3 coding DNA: TGTGCCAGCAGTTACGGGGGGGCGATCTCCTACGAGCAGTACTTC. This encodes CASSYGGAISYEQYF.

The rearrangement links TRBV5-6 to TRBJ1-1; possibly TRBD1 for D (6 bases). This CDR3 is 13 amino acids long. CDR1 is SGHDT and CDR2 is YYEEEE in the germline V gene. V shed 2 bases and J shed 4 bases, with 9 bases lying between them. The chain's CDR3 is CASSLGGPTEAFF. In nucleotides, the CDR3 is TGTGCCAGCAGCTTAGGGGGACCCACTGAAGCTTTCTTT. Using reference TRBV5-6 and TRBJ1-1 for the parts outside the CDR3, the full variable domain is DAGVTQSPTHLIKTRGQQVTLRCSPKSGHDTVSWYQQALGQGPQFIFQYYEEEERQRGNFPDRFSGHQFPNYSSELNVNALLLGDSALYLCASSLGGPTEAFFGQGTRLTVV.

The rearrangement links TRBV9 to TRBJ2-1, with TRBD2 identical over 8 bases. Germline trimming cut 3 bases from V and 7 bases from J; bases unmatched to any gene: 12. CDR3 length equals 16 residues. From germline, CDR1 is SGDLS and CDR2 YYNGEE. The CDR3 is CASSAQWGLVFNEQFF. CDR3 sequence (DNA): TGTGCCAGCAGCGCCCAATGGGGACTAGTGTTTAATGAGCAGTTCTTC.

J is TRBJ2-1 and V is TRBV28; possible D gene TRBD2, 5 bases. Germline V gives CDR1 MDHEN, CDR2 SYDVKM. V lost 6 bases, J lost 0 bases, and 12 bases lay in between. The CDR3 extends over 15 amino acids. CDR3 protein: CASRQDFISYNEQFF. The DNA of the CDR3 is TGTGCCAGCAGGCAGGACTTCATCTCCTACAATGAGCAGTTCTTC.